The 24 T cell receptor beta chains given below trace back to one sample, sequenced in a study of monozygotic twins with inflammatory bowel disease. Reprocessing the 5' RACE reads, TCRdb reports a single entry for every CDR3 protein and omits DNA. The sample has roughly 150,000 distinct CDR3 sequences. Sequencing was performed on blood. These receptors all stem from a human donor with ulcerative colitis or Crohn's disease, or a healthy co-twin of an affected twin (not recorded which).

The chain links TRBV7-7 to TRBJ2-2; TCRdb lists TRBD1, though no DNA is available to test this call. Germline loops: CDR1 SSHAT, CDR2 FNYEAQ (reference sequence). This CDR3 has 15 amino acids. CDR3 residues: CASSPIVQGNGELFF.

The chain joins TRBV20-1 to TRBJ2-1; there is no DNA to check the TCRdb D call of TRBD2. The CDR3 length is 16 residues. Germline-derived CDR1 and CDR2 are DFQATT and SNEGSKA (reference sequence). The CDR3 reads CSARGASGEKYNEQFF.

The chain uses TRBV5-1 and TRBJ2-2; there is no DNA to check the TCRdb D call of TRBD1. This CDR3 has 16 amino acids. Germline V gives CDR1 SGHRS, CDR2 YFSETQ. CDR3 region: CASSWKDRSNTGELFF.

The chain links TRBV10-3 to TRBJ2-5. CDR3 size: 12 residues. Germline V gene sequence: CDR1 ENHRY, CDR2 SYGVKD. CDR3: CAIGELPETQYF.

The rearrangement joins TRBV12-3 or TRBV12-4 to TRBJ1-3; TCRdb outputs TRBD1, but without DNA this stays unchecked. The CDR3 covers 15 residues. The CDR3 is CASSLARGTGNTIYF.

This chain joins TRBV5-1 and TRBJ2-1. The CDR3 consists of 14 residues. Germline V lookup: CDR1 SGHRS, CDR2 YFSETQ. The CDR3 sequence: CASSFGSTYNEQFF.

V usage is TRBV11-2 and J usage is TRBJ2-1; TCRdb's D call, TRBD2, is unchecked because there is no DNA. This CDR3 is built from 17 residues. CDR1 is SGHAT and CDR2 is FQNNGV in the germline V gene. The CDR3 is CASSSSLAASSYNEQFF.

The V gene is TRBV12-3 or TRBV12-4, the J gene TRBJ2-4; as DNA is missing, the TRBD1 call by TCRdb cannot be tested. CDR3 length: 15 residues. CDR3 in amino acids: CASSLARVAKNIQYF.

V is TRBV10-3 and J is TRBJ2-5; TCRdb designates TRBD2, a call that cannot be tested without DNA. The germline V gene encodes CDR1 ENHRY and CDR2 SYGVKD. This CDR3 has 15 amino acids. The CDR3 loop reads CAISDLAGVEETQYF.

CDR3 sequence reads: CASRPWGLQGYTF. The rearrangement joins TRBV27 to TRBJ1-2. Germline-derived CDR1 and CDR2 are MNHEY and SMNVEV (reference sequence). The CDR3 loop spans 13 amino acids.

The chain links TRBV18 to TRBJ2-7. Germline CDR1 is KGHSH and CDR2 is LQKENI. The CDR3 runs 13 residues. The chain's CDR3 is CASSRGDRYEQYF.

V is TRBV7-2 and J is TRBJ2-1; the D call from TCRdb, TRBD2, cannot be confirmed without DNA. CDR1 SGHTA and CDR2 FQGNSA come from the germline V gene. The CDR3 runs to 15 residues. The CDR3 loop is CASSLGHRGGGEQFF.

This rearrangement joins TRBV9 to TRBJ1-6; with no DNA, the TCRdb D assignment of TRBD1 cannot be verified. Germline CDR1 reads SGDLS; CDR2 reads YYNGEE. This CDR3 contains 16 residues. The CDR3 loop reads CASSAQGSLYNSPLHF. Variable domain in full (rest from reference TRBV9 and TRBJ1-6): DSGVTQTPKHLITATGQRVTLRCSPRSGDLSVYWYQQSLDQGLQFLIQYYNGEERAKGNILERFSAQQFPDLHSELNLSSLELGDSALYFCASSAQGSLYNSPLHFGNGTRLTVT.

The rearrangement links TRBV7-9 to TRBJ1-1; the D call of TRBD1 rests on TCRdb alone, since no DNA is present to check it. The germline V gene encodes CDR1 SEHNR and CDR2 FQNEAQ (reference sequence). This CDR3 has 15 residues. The CDR3 spells CASSLTGHSNTEAFF. Variable domain in full (rest from reference TRBV7-9 and TRBJ1-1): DTGVSQNPRHKITKRGQNVTFRCDPISEHNRLYWYRQTLGQGPEFLTYFQNEAQLEKSRLLSDRFSAERPKGSFSTLEIQRTEQGDSAMYLCASSLTGHSNTEAFFGQGTRLTVV.

The CDR3 region is CASSSTADSYNEQFF. The V call is TRBV7-6, the J call TRBJ2-1. The CDR3 has 15 amino acids. The V gene's germline CDR1 is SGHVS and CDR2 FNYEAQ.

The V and J genes are TRBV15 and TRBJ1-6; TCRdb gives TRBD1 as the D gene, but with no DNA this cannot be confirmed. This CDR3 region has 14 residues. Germline lookup yields CDR1 LNHNV and CDR2 YYDKDF (reference sequence). CDR3 sequence: CATSSKGSNSPLHF.

The J gene is TRBJ2-6, the V gene TRBV5-1; TCRdb gives TRBD1 as the D gene, but with no DNA this cannot be confirmed. This CDR3 has 16 residues. From germline, CDR1 is SGHRS and CDR2 YFSETQ. CDR3 in amino acids: CASSFRGNSGANVLTF.

The chain uses TRBV5-1 and TRBJ2-3; there is no DNA to check the TCRdb D call of TRBD1. The V gene's germline CDR1 is SGHRS and CDR2 YFSETQ. The CDR3 has 14 residues. Here the CDR3 reads CASSSEGVADTQYF.

This sequence joins TRBV20-1 and TRBJ2-7; the D call of TRBD2 rests on TCRdb alone, since no DNA is present to check it. CDR3 length: 15 amino acids. The germline V gene has CDR1 DFQATT and CDR2 SNEGSKA (reference sequence). CDR3 amino acids: CSASSEREGGREQYF.

The chain is built from TRBV5-6 and TRBJ1-1. This CDR3 has 12 residues. CDR1 SGHDT and CDR2 YYEEEE come from the germline V gene. CDR3 in amino acids: CASSFSDGEAFF.

V is TRBV5-1 and J is TRBJ1-1; the TCRdb call, TRBD1, lacks DNA for checking. Germline CDR1 and CDR2: SGHRS and YFSETQ. The CDR3 is 16 amino acids. The CDR3 is CASSLPGQGRNTEAFF.

J is TRBJ2-7 and V is TRBV10-3; there is no DNA to check the TCRdb D call of TRBD1. The CDR3 runs to 15 residues. The germline gives CDR1 ENHRY, CDR2 SYGVKD. The CDR3 spells CATSRLGAPLPEQYF.

The gene calls are TRBV20-1 and TRBJ1-5; there is no DNA to check the TCRdb D call of TRBD1. The CDR3 has 19 residues. Per the germline V gene, CDR1 is DFQATT and CDR2 is SNEGSKA (reference sequence). The CDR3 is CSARGPSGTSISASQPQHF.

V and J are TRBV4-1 and TRBJ2-1. The CDR3 totals 12 residues. The germline V gene encodes CDR1 MGHRA and CDR2 YSYEKL. The CDR3 sequence: CASSQDLGQQFF.